Listed below are T cell receptor beta chains from one sample, sequenced in a study of cytomegalovirus exposure and HLA in healthy donors. Sequenced by immunoSEQ multiplex PCR; TCRdb stores in-frame clones only, minus some. Of under 150,000 clones in the sample, 70% to 85% were seen once. Sequenced: PBMCs. The receptors here all came from an older woman in good health and CMV-seropositive. Each CDR3 is given with its conserved first and last residue. Fields, in order: D gene, J gene, V gene, clone size, CDR3 protein, CDR3 DNA. A D gene is named only where the DNA matches it firmly. Clone size is shown for a subset of rows, as once, few, many or a class of expanded clone.

D gene: TRBD1; J gene: TRBJ1-1; V gene: TRBV19; clone size: -; CDR3 protein: CASSPRDRYTEAFF; CDR3 DNA: TGTGCCAGTAGCCCCCGGGACAGGTACACTGAAGCTTTCTTT
D gene: TRBD2; J gene: TRBJ2-7; V gene: TRBV5-1; clone size: -; CDR3 protein: CASSIVAGGRYEQYF; CDR3 DNA: TGCGCCAGCAGCATCGTAGCGGGGGGAAGGTACGAGCAGTACTTC
D gene: -; J gene: TRBJ2-7; V gene: TRBV10-2; clone size: -; CDR3 protein: CASSLDRSYEQYF; CDR3 DNA: TGCGCCAGTTCGTTGGACAGAAGCTACGAGCAGTACTTC
D gene: TRBD1; J gene: TRBJ2-7; V gene: TRBV6-6; clone size: -; CDR3 protein: CASSLTGQGIYEQYF; CDR3 DNA: TGTGCCAGCAGCTTAACGGGACAGGGGATCTACGAGCAGTACTTC
D gene: TRBD1; J gene: TRBJ2-7; V gene: TRBV11-2; clone size: -; CDR3 protein: CASSRRGTGDSDRQYF; CDR3 DNA: TGTGCCAGCAGCCGCCGTGGGACAGGGGATAGCGATCGGCAGTACTTC
D gene: -; J gene: TRBJ2-2; V gene: TRBV6-6; clone size: few; CDR3 protein: CASTQRTGELFF; CDR3 DNA: TGTGCCAGCACCCAGAGGACCGGGGAGCTGTTTTTT
D gene: -; J gene: TRBJ1-2; V gene: TRBV4-1; clone size: -; CDR3 protein: CASSQDIGRELGGYTF; CDR3 DNA: TGCGCCAGCAGCCAAGACATCGGCAGGGAATTAGGGGGCTACACCTTC
D gene: TRBD1; J gene: TRBJ2-7; V gene: TRBV29-1; clone size: -; CDR3 protein: CSALDRDHPYEQYF; CDR3 DNA: TGCAGCGCCCTGGACAGGGATCACCCCTACGAGCAGTACTTC
D gene: -; J gene: TRBJ1-2; V gene: TRBV6-5; clone size: -; CDR3 protein: CASSRGSNYGYTF; CDR3 DNA: TGTGCCAGCAGTAGGGGGTCTAACTATGGCTACACCTTC
D gene: -; J gene: TRBJ1-6; V gene: TRBV28; clone size: once; CDR3 protein: CASSWRSGVNSPLHF; CDR3 DNA: TGTGCCAGCAGTTGGAGGTCCGGGGTAAATTCACCCCTCCACTTT
D gene: TRBD1; J gene: TRBJ1-1; V gene: TRBV10-3; clone size: -; CDR3 protein: CAISETGDGTEAFF; CDR3 DNA: TGTGCCATCAGTGAGACAGGGGACGGAACTGAAGCTTTCTTT
D gene: TRBD1; J gene: TRBJ2-7; V gene: TRBV13; clone size: -; CDR3 protein: CASSFRDSSYEQYF; CDR3 DNA: TGTGCCAGCAGCTTCCGGGACAGTTCCTACGAGCAGTACTTC
D gene: TRBD1; J gene: TRBJ1-5; V gene: TRBV4-1; clone size: -; CDR3 protein: CASSQEIGQGYQLQHF; CDR3 DNA: TGCGCCAGCAGCCAAGAAATCGGACAGGGGTATCAGCTCCAGCATTTT
D gene: TRBD1; J gene: TRBJ1-6; V gene: TRBV5-1; clone size: -; CDR3 protein: CASSLSRDRDSPLHF; CDR3 DNA: TGCGCCAGCAGCTTGTCCCGGGACAGAGATTCACCCCTCCACTTT
D gene: TRBD2; J gene: TRBJ2-5; V gene: TRBV6-1; clone size: few; CDR3 protein: CATGGGGWETQYF; CDR3 DNA: TGTGCCACCGGCGGCGGGGGGTGGGAGACCCAGTACTTC
D gene: TRBD1; J gene: TRBJ1-2; V gene: TRBV18; clone size: -; CDR3 protein: CASSPGQADYGYTF; CDR3 DNA: TGTGCCAGCTCACCCGGACAGGCTGACTATGGCTACACCTTC
D gene: TRBD2; J gene: TRBJ2-1; V gene: TRBV6-1; clone size: -; CDR3 protein: CASSQAGTSGAGEQFF; CDR3 DNA: TGTGCCAGCAGTCAAGCCGGGACTAGCGGGGCTGGGGAGCAGTTCTTC
D gene: -; J gene: TRBJ1-1; V gene: TRBV28; clone size: -; CDR3 protein: CASSLLLTRGEAFF; CDR3 DNA: TGTGCCAGCAGTTTACTTCTTACTAGAGGTGAAGCTTTCTTT
D gene: -; J gene: TRBJ1-5; V gene: TRBV20-1; clone size: few; CDR3 protein: CSAQGKQPQHF; CDR3 DNA: TGCAGTGCCCAGGGTAAACAGCCCCAGCATTTT
D gene: -; J gene: TRBJ1-5; V gene: TRBV2; clone size: -; CDR3 protein: CASMAQNANQPQHF; CDR3 DNA: TGTGCCAGCATGGCACAGAACGCCAATCAGCCCCAGCATTTT
D gene: TRBD1; J gene: TRBJ1-1; V gene: TRBV5-1; clone size: -; CDR3 protein: CASSLLGQSLMNTEAFF; CDR3 DNA: TGCGCCAGCAGCTTGCTGGGACAGTCCCTCATGAACACTGAAGCTTTCTTT
D gene: TRBD1; J gene: TRBJ1-5; V gene: TRBV5-1; clone size: -; CDR3 protein: CASSRDSNQPQHF; CDR3 DNA: TGCGCCAGCAGCCGGGACAGTAATCAGCCCCAGCATTTT
D gene: TRBD2; J gene: TRBJ2-1; V gene: TRBV14; clone size: few; CDR3 protein: CASSQRGGNEQFF; CDR3 DNA: TGTGCCAGCAGCCAACGGGGGGGCAATGAGCAGTTCTTC
D gene: TRBD1; J gene: TRBJ2-7; V gene: TRBV18; clone size: -; CDR3 protein: CASSPQSTGMGYEQYF; CDR3 DNA: TGTGCCAGCTCACCACAATCGACAGGGATGGGGTACGAGCAGTACTTC
D gene: TRBD1; J gene: TRBJ1-4; V gene: TRBV5-1; clone size: few; CDR3 protein: CASSRGGTGDEKLFF; CDR3 DNA: TGCGCCAGCAGTCGAGGGGGGACAGGGGATGAAAAACTGTTTTTT
D gene: TRBD1; J gene: TRBJ1-5; V gene: TRBV13; clone size: -; CDR3 protein: CASSFRDRGLEPQHF; CDR3 DNA: TGTGCCAGCAGCTTTCGGGACAGGGGGCTGGAGCCCCAGCATTTT
D gene: TRBD2; J gene: TRBJ2-1; V gene: TRBV13; clone size: -; CDR3 protein: CASSLELAGSNEQFF; CDR3 DNA: TGTGCCAGCAGCTTAGAACTAGCGGGGAGCAATGAGCAGTTCTTC
D gene: -; J gene: TRBJ2-3; V gene: TRBV19; clone size: -; CDR3 protein: CASSIVSDTQYF; CDR3 DNA: TGTGCCAGTAGTATTGTCTCAGATACGCAGTATTTT
D gene: -; J gene: TRBJ1-1; V gene: TRBV5-1; clone size: few; CDR3 protein: CASSLGTPYEAFF; CDR3 DNA: TGCGCCAGCAGCTTGGGGACACCTTATGAAGCTTTCTTT
D gene: TRBD1; J gene: TRBJ2-2; V gene: TRBV5-1; clone size: -; CDR3 protein: CASSPGTGRTGELFF; CDR3 DNA: TGCGCCAGCAGCCCCGGGACAGGGAGGACCGGGGAGCTGTTTTTT
D gene: TRBD1; J gene: TRBJ1-6; V gene: TRBV5-4; clone size: -; CDR3 protein: CASSDRVNSPLHF; CDR3 DNA: TGTGCCAGCAGCGACAGGGTTAATTCACCCCTCCACTTT
D gene: TRBD1; J gene: TRBJ2-7; V gene: TRBV6-5; clone size: -; CDR3 protein: CASQSGQGYEQYF; CDR3 DNA: TGTGCCAGTCAGTCAGGACAGGGCTACGAGCAGTACTTC
D gene: -; J gene: TRBJ1-1; V gene: TRBV27; clone size: -; CDR3 protein: CASIRGVGYTEAFF; CDR3 DNA: TGTGCCAGCATACGGGGGGTTGGGTACACTGAAGCTTTCTTT
D gene: -; J gene: TRBJ1-1; V gene: TRBV19; clone size: few; CDR3 protein: CASSIFWQGNTEAFF; CDR3 DNA: TGTGCCAGTAGTATTTTCTGGCAGGGGAACACTGAAGCTTTCTTT
D gene: -; J gene: TRBJ2-5; V gene: TRBV10-3; clone size: -; CDR3 protein: CAISDRQGGETQYF; CDR3 DNA: TGTGCCATCAGTGACCGACAGGGAGGCGAGACCCAGTACTTC
D gene: -; J gene: TRBJ1-6; V gene: TRBV6-4; clone size: once; CDR3 protein: CASKSGQRDNSPLHF; CDR3 DNA: TGTGCCAGCAAAAGCGGACAGAGAGATAATTCACCCCTCCACTTT